The entry below gives a single TCR beta chain sequence along with its context. The antigen it recognizes is unknown. Base quality data are lacking; no much larger clone is found one base away. CDR1 MNHNS and CDR2 SASEGT are derived from the germline V gene. The CDR3, from cysteine to phenylalanine, totals 16 residues. Of the read, only the CDR3 DNA is kept; its 48 bases are in frame from base 1. Ends trimmed: V by 3 bases, J by 4 bases; bases unmatched to a gene: 4. Library preparation employed the immunoSEQ multiplex PCR assay. In its TCRdb copy, this immuneACCESS table keeps in-frame sequences only and misses some clones. Where compared with another copy, unresolved V genes explain less than half of these, and the others have no known cause. The sample table records fewer than 75,000 clones; roughly nine tenths of these occur just once. Of the sample, over 4.5% is held by the ten largest clones. This sample was taken from a study of T cell changes during pregnancy in multiple sclerosis (dated by TCRdb to between 2017 and 2020). In the study overall: In women with multiple sclerosis, the researchers looked at how the T cell repertoire shifted as pregnancy progressed.

The rearranged chain carries TRBV6-1 and TRBJ2-1; 12 bases in the junction line up with TRBD2. Sequences were derived from CD8+ T cells from peripheral blood mononuclear cells, sampled before pregnancy. This sequence was found in a female donor with multiple sclerosis, enrolled in a pregnancy study. The sequence in DNA is TGTGCCAGCAGTGAGCTAGCGGGGGGGGGTTACAATGAGCAGTTCTTC. It encodes CASSELAGGGYNEQFF.